What follows is one T cell receptor (beta chain) and its context. These data belong to a study of OX40 agonist ivuxolimab in advanced cancers. The assay was immunoSEQ multiplex PCR, and TCRdb's table has in-frame clones only and misses some. Of 30,000 to 45,000 clones listed, roughly 77% are singletons. Peripheral blood came from all dose cohorts at three timepoints. The CDR3 runs to 14 residues. The germline gives CDR1 SGHTA, CDR2 FQGNSA. The V end lost 1 base, the J end lost 2 bases, and 9 bases lay between the germline ends. This clonotype originated in an adult with an advanced solid tumor such as melanoma, head and neck, liver or kidney cancer. The input for sequencing was CD4+ or CD8+ T cells sorted from blood, taken in a trial of the OX40 agonist ivuxolimab. The chain uses TRBV7-2 and TRBJ2-7; D is uncertain. For the CDR3, the DNA is TGTGCCAGCAGCTTAGTCCGGGCCCCCTACGAGCAGTACTTC. This gives the protein CASSLVRAPYEQYF.